The TCR beta chain described here comes from a study of tumor-infiltrating lymphocytes in oesophageal squamous cell carcinoma. Per germline, CDR1 SGHVS and CDR2 FNYEAQ. The CDR3 is made up of 15 amino acids. In its sample, this clonotype was seen a few times. TCRdb fed the PCR reads into MiXCR, producing one record per CDR3 protein. The repertoire holds over 13,000 distinct CDR3 sequences, with around 52% as singletons. The sequenced material came from esophageal tumor tissue. This receptor was obtained from a male donor with esophageal squamous cell carcinoma. This chain joins TRBV7-6 and TRBJ2-1; 9 bases match TRBD1. The DNA matches TRBJ2-7 better at its end, which makes the J call doubtful. CDR3 region: CASSLDGTGLSEQYF. The CDR3 bases are TGTGCCAGCAGCTTAGATGGGACAGGGTTAAGCGAGCAGTACTTC.